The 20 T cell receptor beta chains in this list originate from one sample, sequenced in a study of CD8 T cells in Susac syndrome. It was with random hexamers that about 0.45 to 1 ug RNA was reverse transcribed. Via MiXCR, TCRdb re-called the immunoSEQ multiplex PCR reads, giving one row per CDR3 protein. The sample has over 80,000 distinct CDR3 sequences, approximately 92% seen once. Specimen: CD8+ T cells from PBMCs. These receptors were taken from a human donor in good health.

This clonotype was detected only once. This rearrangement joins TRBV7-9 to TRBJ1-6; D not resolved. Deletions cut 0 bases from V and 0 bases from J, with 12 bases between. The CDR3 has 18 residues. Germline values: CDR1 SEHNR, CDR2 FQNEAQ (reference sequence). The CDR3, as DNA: TGTGCCAGCAGCTTAGCGCAGGAGTTCTTCTCCTATAATTCACCCCTCCACTTT. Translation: CASSLAQEFFSYNSPLHF.

Here the CDR3 reads CSVGQGGTEAFF. CDR3 sequence (DNA): TGCAGCGTAGGACAGGGTGGAACTGAAGCTTTCTTT. The V gene is TRBV29-1, the J gene TRBJ1-1; 8 nucleotides match TRBD1. Losses at the gene ends were 6 bases for V and 5 bases for J; bases not matched to a gene: 5. Germline lookup yields CDR1 SQVTM and CDR2 ANQGSEA. The CDR3 is made up of 12 amino acids. Looking up the rest from reference TRBV29-1 and TRBJ1-1 gives the full variable domain: SAVISQKPSRDICQRGTSLTIQCQVDSQVTMMFWYRQQPGQSLTLIATANQGSEATYESGFVIDKFPISRPNLTFSTLTVSNMSPEDSSIYLCSVGQGGTEAFFGQGTRLTVV.

The CDR3 is CASSPGPRIVSNQPQHF. The DNA of the CDR3 is TGTGCCAGCTCCCCCGGGCCTCGTATCGTTAGCAATCAGCCCCAGCATTTT. The rearrangement links TRBV18 to TRBJ1-5; the D is unclear. Trimming removed 6 bases from V and 0 bases from J, with 18 bases in between. Germline CDR1 and CDR2: KGHSH and LQKENI. The CDR3 is 17 residues long.

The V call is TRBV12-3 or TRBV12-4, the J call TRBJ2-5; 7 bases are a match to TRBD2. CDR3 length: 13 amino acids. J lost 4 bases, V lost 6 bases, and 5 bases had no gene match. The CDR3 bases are TGTGCCAGCAGCCCTGCGGGGGTAGAGACCCAGTACTTC. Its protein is CASSPAGVETQYF.

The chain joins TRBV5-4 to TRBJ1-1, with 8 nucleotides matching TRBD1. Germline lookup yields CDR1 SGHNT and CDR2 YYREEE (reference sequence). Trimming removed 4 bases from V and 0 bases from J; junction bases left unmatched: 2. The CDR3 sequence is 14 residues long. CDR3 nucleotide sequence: TGTGCCAGCAGCCGACAGGGGCTGAACACTGAAGCTTTCTTT. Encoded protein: CASSRQGLNTEAFF.

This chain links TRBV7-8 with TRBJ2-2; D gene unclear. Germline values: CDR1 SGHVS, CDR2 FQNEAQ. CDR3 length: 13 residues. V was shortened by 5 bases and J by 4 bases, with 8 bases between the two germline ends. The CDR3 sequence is CASSTVTTGELFF. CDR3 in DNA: TGTGCCAGCAGCACCGTGACCACCGGGGAGCTGTTTTTT.

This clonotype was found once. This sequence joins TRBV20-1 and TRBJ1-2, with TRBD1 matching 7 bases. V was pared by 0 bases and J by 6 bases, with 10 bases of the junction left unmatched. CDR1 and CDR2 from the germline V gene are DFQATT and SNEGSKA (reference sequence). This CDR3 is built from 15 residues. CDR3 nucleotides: TGCAGTGCTAGAGATGGAAGGGGGCTAGGCCATGGCTACACCTTC. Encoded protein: CSARDGRGLGHGYTF.

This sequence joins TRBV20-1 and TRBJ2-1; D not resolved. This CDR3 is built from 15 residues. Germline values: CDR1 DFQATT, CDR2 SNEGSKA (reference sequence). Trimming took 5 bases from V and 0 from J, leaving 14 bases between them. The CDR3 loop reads CSAPEAVSSYNEQFF. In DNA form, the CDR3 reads TGCAGTGCTCCAGAGGCGGTGAGCTCCTACAATGAGCAGTTCTTC.

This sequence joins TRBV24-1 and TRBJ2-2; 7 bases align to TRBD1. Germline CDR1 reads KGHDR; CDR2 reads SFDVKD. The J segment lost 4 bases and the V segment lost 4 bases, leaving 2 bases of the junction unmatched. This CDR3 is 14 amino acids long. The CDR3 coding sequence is TGTGCCACCAGTGAGAGGGGGCGCACCGGGGAGCTGTTTTTT. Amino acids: CATSERGRTGELFF.

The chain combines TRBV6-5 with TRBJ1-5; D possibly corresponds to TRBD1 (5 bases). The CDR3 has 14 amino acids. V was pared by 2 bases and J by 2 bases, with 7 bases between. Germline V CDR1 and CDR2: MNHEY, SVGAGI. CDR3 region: CASSYGGGNQPQHF. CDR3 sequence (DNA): TGTGCCAGCAGTTACGGGGGAGGCAATCAGCCCCAGCATTTT.

CDR3 DNA sequence: TGTGCCATCAGTGAGTCGGAGGATTCACCCCTCCACTTT. It is translated as CAISESEDSPLHF. The chain uses TRBV10-3 and TRBJ1-6; D is ambiguous. V was pared by 0 bases and J by 8 bases, with 5 bases between. Germline-derived CDR1 and CDR2 are ENHRY and SYGVKD. This CDR3 has 13 residues.

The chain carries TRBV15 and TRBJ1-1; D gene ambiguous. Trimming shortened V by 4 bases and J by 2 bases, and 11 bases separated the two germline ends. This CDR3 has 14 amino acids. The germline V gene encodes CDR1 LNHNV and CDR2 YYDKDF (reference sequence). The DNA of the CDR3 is TGTGCCACCAGCACAGTGGACGGAAACACTGAAGCTTTCTTT. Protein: CATSTVDGNTEAFF.

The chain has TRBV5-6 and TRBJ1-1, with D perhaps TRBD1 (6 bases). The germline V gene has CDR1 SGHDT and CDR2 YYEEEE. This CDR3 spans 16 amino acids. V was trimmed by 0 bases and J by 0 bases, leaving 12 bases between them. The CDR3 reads CASSLDNRVVNTEAFF. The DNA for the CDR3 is TGTGCCAGCAGCTTGGACAACAGGGTAGTGAACACTGAAGCTTTCTTT.

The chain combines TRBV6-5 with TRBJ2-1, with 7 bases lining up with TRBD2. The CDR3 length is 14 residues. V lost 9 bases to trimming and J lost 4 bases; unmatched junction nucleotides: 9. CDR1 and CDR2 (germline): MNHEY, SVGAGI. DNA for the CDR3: TGTGCCAGTACAGCGGGGTCGCCTTACAATGAGCAGTTCTTC. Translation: CASTAGSPYNEQFF.

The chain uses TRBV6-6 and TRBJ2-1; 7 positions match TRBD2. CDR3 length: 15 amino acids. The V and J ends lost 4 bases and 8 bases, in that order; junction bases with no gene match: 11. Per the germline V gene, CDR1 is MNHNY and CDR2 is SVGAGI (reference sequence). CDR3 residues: CASSSRGEGWDEQFF. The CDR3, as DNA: TGTGCCAGCAGTTCCCGGGGGGAGGGTTGGGATGAGCAGTTCTTC.

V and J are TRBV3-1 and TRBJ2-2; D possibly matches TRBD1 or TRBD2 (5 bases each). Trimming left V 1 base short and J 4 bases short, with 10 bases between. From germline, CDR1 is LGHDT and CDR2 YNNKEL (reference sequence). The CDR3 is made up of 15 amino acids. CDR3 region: CASSQGRGSTGELFF. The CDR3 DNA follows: TGTGCCAGCAGCCAAGGCCGGGGCAGCACCGGGGAGCTGTTTTTT.

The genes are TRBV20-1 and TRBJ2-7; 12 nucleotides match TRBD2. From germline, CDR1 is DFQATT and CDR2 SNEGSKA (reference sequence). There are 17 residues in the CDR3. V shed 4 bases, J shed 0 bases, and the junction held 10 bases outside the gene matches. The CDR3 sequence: CSATPSGGAFRSYEQYF. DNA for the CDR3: TGCAGTGCTACGCCTAGCGGGGGGGCCTTCCGCTCCTACGAGCAGTACTTC.

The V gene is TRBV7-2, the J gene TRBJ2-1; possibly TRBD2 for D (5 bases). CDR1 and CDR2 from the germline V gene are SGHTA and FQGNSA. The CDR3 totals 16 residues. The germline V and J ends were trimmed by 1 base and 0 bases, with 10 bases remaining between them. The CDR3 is CASSLGGPSSYNEQFF. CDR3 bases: TGTGCCAGCAGCTTAGGCGGGCCGAGCTCCTACAATGAGCAGTTCTTC.

This chain's CDR3 is CASSPGEGLGRGYTF. The DNA for the CDR3 is TGTGCCAGCAGCCCAGGAGAGGGACTGGGCCGTGGCTACACCTTC. The chain combines TRBV3-1 with TRBJ1-2, with a weak D call TRBD1 (5 bases). The CDR3 contains 15 residues. Trimming left V 4 bases short and J 7 bases short, with 19 bases between. Germline-derived CDR1 and CDR2 are LGHDT and YNNKEL (reference sequence). Based on the CDR3 plus reference TRBV3-1 and TRBJ1-2, the full variable domain is DTAVSQTPKYLVTQMGNDKSIKCEQNLGHDTMYWYKQDSKKFLKIMFSYNNKELIINETVPNRFSPKSPDKAHLNLHINSLELGDSAVYFCASSPGEGLGRGYTFGSGTRLTVV.

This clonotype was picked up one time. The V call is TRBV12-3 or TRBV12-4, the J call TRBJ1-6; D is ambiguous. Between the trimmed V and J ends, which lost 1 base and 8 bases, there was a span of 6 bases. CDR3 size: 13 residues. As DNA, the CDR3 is TGTGCCAGCAGTTTAGGTGGGGATTCACCCCTCCACTTT. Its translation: CASSLGGDSPLHF.